The TCR beta chain described here comes from a study of OX40 agonist ivuxolimab in advanced cancers. Study background: Patients were given ivuxolimab, an antibody that agonizes OX40 (CD134). Every 2 weeks, patients received ivuxolimab intravenously, dosed at 0.01 to 10 mg/kg. Findings of the study overall: Expanded clones were, on average, more numerous in CD8+ T cells than in CD4+.

Profiled with immunoSEQ multiplex PCR; TCRdb holds only in-frame clones, not every one. The sample has about 67,000 clones, about 85% seen once. CDR3 length: 13 residues. Germline V lookup: CDR1 SSHAT, CDR2 FNYEAQ (reference sequence). About this clone itself: Its antigen is undetermined. An end of the junction differs from the germline gene, which may be a read error.

No patient had autoimmune disease or received systemic immunosuppression. The input for sequencing was CD4+ or CD8+ T cells sorted from blood, taken in a trial of the OX40 agonist ivuxolimab. This sequence originates from an adult with an advanced solid tumor such as melanoma, head and neck, liver or kidney cancer. The chain has TRBV7-7 and TRBJ2-5; no clear D gene. CDR3 in amino acids: CASSFLRQETQYF. CDR3 DNA sequence: TGTGCTAGCAGCTTTTTGCGCCAAGAGACCCAGTACTTC.